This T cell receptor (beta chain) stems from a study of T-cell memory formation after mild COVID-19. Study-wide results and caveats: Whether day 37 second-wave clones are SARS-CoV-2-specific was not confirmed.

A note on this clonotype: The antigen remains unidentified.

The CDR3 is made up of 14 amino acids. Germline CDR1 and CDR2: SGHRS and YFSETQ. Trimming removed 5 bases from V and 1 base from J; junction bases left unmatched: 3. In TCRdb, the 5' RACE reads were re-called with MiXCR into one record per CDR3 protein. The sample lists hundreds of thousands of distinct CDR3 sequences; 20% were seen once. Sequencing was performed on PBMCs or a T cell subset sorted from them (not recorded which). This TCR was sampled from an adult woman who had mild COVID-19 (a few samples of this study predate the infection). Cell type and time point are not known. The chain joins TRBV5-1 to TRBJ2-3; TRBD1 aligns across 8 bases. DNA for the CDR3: TGCGCCAGCAGGTCGACAGGGGGCACAGATACGCAGTATTTT. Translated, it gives CASRSTGGTDTQYF. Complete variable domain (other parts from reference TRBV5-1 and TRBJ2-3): KAGVTQTPRYLIKTRGQQVTLSCSPISGHRSVSWYQQTPGQGLQFLFEYFSETQRNKGNFPGRFSGRQFSNSRSEMNVSTLELGDSALYLCASRSTGGTDTQYFGPGTRLTVL.